This TCR beta chain comes out of a study of T cells in Graves' hyperthyroidism and ophthalmopathy. General study points: Among clonotypes expanded in thyroid above 0.001, most were also found in blood.

Subjects with ophthalmopathy showed a Clinical Activity Score no lower than 3, a NOSPECS grade no lower than 4, and a duration shorter than 3 months. Criteria for exclusion of patients were uncontrolled infection, other autoimmune disease, pregnancy or lactation. Clinical symptoms, serum thyroxine and TRAb, thyroid ultrasound and orbital computed tomography were used for the diagnoses. This clonotype turned up a few times. The antigen is unknown. TCR beta CDR3 regions were amplified from RNA transcripts. RT-PCR in the first round (using the HTBI primer set) targeted the TCR CDR3. TCRdb re-analysed the multiplex PCR reads in MiXCR, keeping a single row per CDR3 protein. The data show hundreds of thousands of distinct CDR3 sequences, 14% seen once. The sequenced sample consisted of blood. The TCR sequence derives from a woman aged 45-65 years with Graves' ophthalmopathy.

The CDR3 region is CASSPPSVADTQYF. CDR3 nucleotides: TGTGCCAGCAGTCCGCCTAGCGTCGCAGATACGCAGTATTTT. V is TRBV6-1 and J is TRBJ2-3; D may be TRBD2 (6 bases). V dropped 5 bases and J dropped 4 bases, with 13 bases sitting between them. This CDR3 has 14 amino acids. Germline CDR1 and CDR2: MNHNS and SASEGT.